This T cell receptor beta chain was documented in a study of blood T cell repertoires in COVID-19. Study at large: COVID-19 samples, acute and convalescent, were from the United States, Italy and Spain. PBMCs, B-cell-depleted T cells, or T cells were the source of the cDNA or gDNA that made up the material.

V was trimmed by 0 bases and J by 2 bases, leaving 9 bases between them. The CDR3 has 14 amino acids. Germline CDR1 and CDR2: GTSNPN and SVGIG (reference sequence). This table comes from immunoSEQ multiplex PCR, and its TCRdb copy is limited to in-frame clones, with some not included. The sample yields 100,000 or so clones, roughly 86% seen once. The V and J genes are TRBV30 and TRBJ2-3, with D maybe TRBD1 (5 bases). The sequence came from a woman aged 25 to 39 with acute or convalescent COVID-19. Sequenced sample: peripheral blood. The CDR3 spells CAWSVWGPTDTQYF. DNA for the CDR3: TGTGCCTGGAGTGTATGGGGCCCCACAGATACGCAGTATTTT.